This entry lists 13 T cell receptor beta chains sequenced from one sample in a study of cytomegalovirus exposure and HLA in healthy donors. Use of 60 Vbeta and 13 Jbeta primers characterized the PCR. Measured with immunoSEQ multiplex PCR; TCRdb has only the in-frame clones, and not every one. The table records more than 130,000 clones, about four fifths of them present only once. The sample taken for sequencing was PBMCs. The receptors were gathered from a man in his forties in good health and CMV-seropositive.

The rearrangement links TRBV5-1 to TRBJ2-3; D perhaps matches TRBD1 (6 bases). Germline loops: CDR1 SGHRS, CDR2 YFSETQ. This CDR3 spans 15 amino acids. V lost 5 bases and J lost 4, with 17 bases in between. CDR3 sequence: CASSLDRIGADTQYF. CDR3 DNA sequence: TGCGCCAGCAGTTTAGACAGGATCGGGGCAGATACGCAGTATTTT.

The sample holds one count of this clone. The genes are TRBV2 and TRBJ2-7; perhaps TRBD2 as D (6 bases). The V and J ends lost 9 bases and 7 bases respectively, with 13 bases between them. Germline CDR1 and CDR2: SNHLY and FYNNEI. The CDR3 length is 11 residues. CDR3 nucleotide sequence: TGTGCCAGGTCGGCGGGAAGTGAGCAGTACTTC. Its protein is CARSAGSEQYF.

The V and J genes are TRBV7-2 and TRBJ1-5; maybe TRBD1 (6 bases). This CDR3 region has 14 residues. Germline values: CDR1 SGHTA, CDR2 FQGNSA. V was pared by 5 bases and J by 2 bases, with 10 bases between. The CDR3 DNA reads TGTGCCAGCAGCATAAGACAGGGCAATCAGCCCCAGCATTTT. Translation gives CASSIRQGNQPQHF.

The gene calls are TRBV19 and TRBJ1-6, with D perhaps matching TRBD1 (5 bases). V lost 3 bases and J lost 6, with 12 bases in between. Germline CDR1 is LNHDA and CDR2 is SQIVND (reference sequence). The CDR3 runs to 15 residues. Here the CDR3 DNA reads TGTGCCAGTAGTATCACAGGTTCCCCTAATTCACCCCTCCACTTT. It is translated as CASSITGSPNSPLHF.

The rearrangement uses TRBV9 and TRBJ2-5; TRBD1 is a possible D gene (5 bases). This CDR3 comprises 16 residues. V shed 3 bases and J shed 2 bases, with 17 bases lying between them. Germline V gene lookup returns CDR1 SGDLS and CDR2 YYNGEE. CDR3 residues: CASSEPLVGAQETQYF. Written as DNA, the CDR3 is TGTGCCAGCAGCGAACCCCTCGTAGGGGCTCAAGAGACCCAGTACTTC.

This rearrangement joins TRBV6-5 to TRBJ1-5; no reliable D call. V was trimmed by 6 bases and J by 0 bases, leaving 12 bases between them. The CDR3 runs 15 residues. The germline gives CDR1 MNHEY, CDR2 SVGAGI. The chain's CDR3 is CASRLYGNSNQPQHF. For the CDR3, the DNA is TGTGCCAGCAGGTTGTACGGGAATAGCAATCAGCCCCAGCATTTT.

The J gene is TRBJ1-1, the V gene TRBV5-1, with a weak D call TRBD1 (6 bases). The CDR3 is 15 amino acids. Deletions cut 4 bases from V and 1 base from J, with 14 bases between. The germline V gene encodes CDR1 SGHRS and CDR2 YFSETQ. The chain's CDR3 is CASSIFGGRNTEAFF. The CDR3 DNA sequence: TGCGCCAGCAGCATTTTCGGGGGGCGGAACACTGAAGCTTTCTTT.

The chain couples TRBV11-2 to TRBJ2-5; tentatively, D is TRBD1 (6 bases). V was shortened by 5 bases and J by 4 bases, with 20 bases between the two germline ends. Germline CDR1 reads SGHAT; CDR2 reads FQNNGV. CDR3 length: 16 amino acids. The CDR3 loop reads CASSNTSAPRGETQYF. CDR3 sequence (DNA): TGTGCCAGCAGCAACACGTCGGCTCCCAGGGGAGAGACCCAGTACTTC.

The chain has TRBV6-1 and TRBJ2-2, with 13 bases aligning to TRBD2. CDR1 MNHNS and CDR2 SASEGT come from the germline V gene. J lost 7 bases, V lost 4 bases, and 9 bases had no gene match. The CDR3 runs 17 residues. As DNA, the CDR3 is TGTGCCAGCAGTGGGGGACTAGCGGGGCGAGGGCACGGGGAGCTGTTTTTT. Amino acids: CASSGGLAGRGHGELFF.

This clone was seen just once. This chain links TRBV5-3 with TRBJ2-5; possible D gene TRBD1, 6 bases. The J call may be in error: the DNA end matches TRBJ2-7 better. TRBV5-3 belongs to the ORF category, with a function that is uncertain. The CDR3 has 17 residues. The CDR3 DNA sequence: TGTGCCAGAAGCTTGATGGTCAGGGGTATGTGGGCCTACGAGCAGTACTTC. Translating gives CARSLMVRGMWAYEQYF.

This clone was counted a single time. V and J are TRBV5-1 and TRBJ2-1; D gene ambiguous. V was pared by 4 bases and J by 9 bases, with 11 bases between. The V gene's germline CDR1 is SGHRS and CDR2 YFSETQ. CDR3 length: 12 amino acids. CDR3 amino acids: CASSEPGGEQFF. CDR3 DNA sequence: TGCGCCAGCAGCGAACCAGGTGGTGAGCAGTTCTTC.

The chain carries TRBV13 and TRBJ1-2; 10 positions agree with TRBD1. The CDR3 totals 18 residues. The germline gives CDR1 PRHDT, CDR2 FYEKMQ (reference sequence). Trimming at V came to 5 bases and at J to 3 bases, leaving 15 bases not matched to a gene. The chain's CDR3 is CASSPSGLGQGGHYGYTF. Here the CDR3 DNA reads TGTGCCAGCAGCCCGTCAGGGCTTGGACAGGGGGGGCACTATGGCTACACCTTC. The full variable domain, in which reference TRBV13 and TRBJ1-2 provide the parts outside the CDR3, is AAGVIQSPRHLIKEKRETATLKCYPIPRHDTVYWYQQGPGQDPQFLISFYEKMQSDKGSIPDRFSAQQFSDYHSELNMSSLELGDSALYFCASSPSGLGQGGHYGYTFGSGTRLTVV.

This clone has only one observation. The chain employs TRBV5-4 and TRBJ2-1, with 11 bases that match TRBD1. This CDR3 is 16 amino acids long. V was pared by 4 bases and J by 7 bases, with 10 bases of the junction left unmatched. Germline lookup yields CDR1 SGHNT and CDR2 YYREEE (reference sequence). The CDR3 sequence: CASSDRTGGFRNEQFF. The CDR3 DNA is TGTGCCAGCAGCGATCGGACAGGGGGCTTTAGAAATGAGCAGTTCTTC.